The 2 T cell receptor beta chains listed next were all sequenced from one sample in a study of post-analysis software for immune sequencing data. Study-level results: Elevated frequency relative to controls characterized four or five TRBV segments in patients, TRBV5-6, TRBV5-1 and TRBV20-1 among them.

These TCRs' antigens remain unknown. The TCR beta cDNA libraries contained unique molecular identifiers. TCRdb itself ran the PCR reads through MiXCR, one entry per CDR3 protein. The data show roughly 730,000 distinct CDR3 sequences, 25% to 30% seen once. The sequenced sample was blood. These receptors came from a girl aged 10 to 17 with multiple sclerosis.

The chain has TRBV12-3 or TRBV12-4 and TRBJ1-1; maybe TRBD1 (6 bases). The CDR3 is made up of 15 amino acids. Trimming stripped 5 bases from V and 1 base from J, with 14 bases between. The CDR3 here is CASSTAGVRNTEAFF. Written as DNA, the CDR3 is TGTGCCAGCAGTACGGCAGGGGTGAGGAACACTGAAGCTTTCTTT.

As to this clonotype: A read error may be the cause here, since a much bigger clone is one base away. The chain couples TRBV20-1 to TRBJ2-4, with 8 bases matching TRBD2. TRBJ2-7 explains the end of the DNA better; the J call may be wrong. The germline V gene encodes CDR1 DFQATT and CDR2 SNEGSKA (reference sequence). The CDR3 has 14 amino acids. Written as DNA, the CDR3 is TGCAGTGCTCCAGCACCGGGACTAGGCTACGAGCAGTACTTC. Translation: CSAPAPGLGYEQYF.